This T cell receptor (beta chain) originates from a study of blood T cells in healthy people across ages. Findings and caveats of the study: Researchers report that TCR beta diversity correlated strongly with naive T cell percentage.

With a J-beta primer mix and a sample-barcoded 5' primer, a second PCR ran about 6 to 11 cycles. TCRdb ran MiXCR on the 5' RACE reads and lists one entry per CDR3 protein. This table has about 1.5 million distinct CDR3 sequences, under 55% appearing once. Germline V gene lookup returns CDR1 MNHEY and CDR2 SMNVEV (reference sequence). This CDR3 has 14 amino acids. The germline V and J ends were trimmed by 0 bases and 7 bases, with 10 bases remaining between them. This clonotype has more than one count but fewer than ten. Its target is unknown. The chain couples TRBV27 to TRBJ1-5; possibly TRBD1 for D (5 bases). This receptor was obtained from a young woman in good health. The specimen was blood. The CDR3 bases are TGTGCCAGCAGTTTATCAAGGGGTGGCCAGCCCCAGCATTTT. Its translation is CASSLSRGGQPQHF.